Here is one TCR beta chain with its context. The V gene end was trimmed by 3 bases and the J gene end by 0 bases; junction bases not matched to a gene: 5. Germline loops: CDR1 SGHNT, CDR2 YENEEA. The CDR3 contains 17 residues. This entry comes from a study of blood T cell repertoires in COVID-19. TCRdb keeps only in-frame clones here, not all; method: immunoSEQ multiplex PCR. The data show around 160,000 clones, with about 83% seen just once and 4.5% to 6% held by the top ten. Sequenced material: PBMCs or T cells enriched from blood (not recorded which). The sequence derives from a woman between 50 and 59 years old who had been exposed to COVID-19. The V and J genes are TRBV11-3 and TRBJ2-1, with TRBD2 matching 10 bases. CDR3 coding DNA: TGTGCCAGCAGCTTTTTAGCGGGAGGTGCCTCCTACAATGAGCAGTTCTTC. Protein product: CASSFLAGGASYNEQFF.